A selection of T cell receptor beta chains follows, all from one sample in a study of Graves' ophthalmopathy and Graves' hyperthyroidism. TCRdb recomputed calls from the multiplex PCR reads with MiXCR, one row per CDR3 protein. The sample has about 640,000 distinct CDR3 sequences; roughly 41% are singletons. Sequenced sample: peripheral blood. Receptors originate from an adult man with Graves' ophthalmopathy. CDR3s include the opening cysteine and the closing phenylalanine or tryptophan. D genes are given only for firm matches. Clone size appears in some rows only: once, few, many, or a class for an expanded clone.

abundance,j_gene,v_gene,d_gene,CDR3aa,CDR3nt
many,TRBJ2-7,TRBV2,.,CASKLQGSSYEQYF,TGTGCCAGCAAGCTCCAGGGGAGCTCCTACGAGCAGTACTTC
.,TRBJ1-4,TRBV2,TRBD1,CASRRTGINEKLFF,TGTGCCAGCAGACGGACAGGGATTAATGAAAAACTGTTTTTT
many,TRBJ2-5,TRBV25-1,.,CASSAGYETQYF,TGTGCCAGCAGTGCAGGGTACGAGACCCAGTACTTC
many,TRBJ2-5,TRBV20-1,.,CSAMRAEGETQYF,TGCAGTGCTATGAGGGCGGAGGGAGAGACCCAGTACTTC
.,TRBJ2-1,TRBV9,TRBD1,CASSETGDEQFF,TGTGCCAGCAGCGAGACAGGGGATGAGCAGTTCTTC
.,TRBJ1-1,TRBV10-3,TRBD1,CATGTGEAFF,TGTGCCACCGGGACAGGGGAAGCTTTCTTT
.,TRBJ1-1,TRBV6-5,.,CASSDPMGTEAFF,TGTGCCAGCAGCGACCCCATGGGCACTGAAGCTTTCTTT
.,TRBJ2-6,TRBV7-3,TRBD2,CASRAGTSGLLANVLTF,TGTGCCAGCAGGGCCGGGACTAGCGGGCTTTTAGCCAACGTCCTGACTTTC
.,TRBJ2-7,TRBV6-1,TRBD1,CASSYSGQGSLYEQYF,TGTGCCAGCAGTTACTCGGGACAGGGGAGCCTTTACGAGCAGTACTTC
few,TRBJ2-7,TRBV5-6,.,CASSLVYRDSYEQYF,TGTGCCAGCAGCTTGGTGTACAGGGACTCCTACGAGCAGTACTTC
many,TRBJ1-4,TRBV5-1,.,CASKDATNEKLFF,TGCGCCAGCAAGGACGCAACTAATGAAAAACTGTTTTTT
.,TRBJ1-6,TRBV9,.,CASSPGHPNSPLHF,TGTGCCAGCAGCCCTGGACACCCGAATTCACCCCTCCACTTT
few,TRBJ1-6,TRBV4-1,.,CASSHPMKQGGGSPLHF,TGCGCCAGCAGCCACCCTATGAAACAGGGTGGGGGTTCACCCCTCCACTTT
many,TRBJ1-2,TRBV4-3,.,CASSQARGVFYGYTF,TGCGCCAGCAGCCAGGCCCGAGGGGTTTTCTATGGCTACACCTTC
few,TRBJ2-2,TRBV4-1,.,CASSRALRDFTGELFF,TGCGCCAGCAGCCGCGCCTTACGAGATTTCACCGGGGAGCTGTTTTTT
once,TRBJ1-2,TRBV10-3,.,CAIMPSGSSLGGYGYTF,TGTGCCATTATGCCTAGCGGGAGTAGTCTGGGCGGCTATGGCTACACCTTC
.,TRBJ2-1,TRBV2,.,CASSRYSGEQFF,TGTGCCAGCAGTCGCTACAGCGGTGAGCAGTTCTTC
.,TRBJ2-1,TRBV7-3,.,CASSSYLWGQQFF,TGTGCCAGCAGCTCGTACCTTTGGGGACAGCAGTTCTTC
.,TRBJ2-7,TRBV7-2,.,CAGSLGQAAYGQYF,TGTGCCGGCAGCTTAGGGCAGGCCGCCTACGGGCAGTACTTC
.,TRBJ2-5,TRBV5-1,.,CASSAPSQEIQYF,TGCGCCAGCAGCGCGCCCTCCCAAGAGATCCAGTACTTC
.,TRBJ1-1,TRBV27,TRBD1,CASSKGQRVTEAFF,TGTGCCAGCAGTAAGGGACAGAGGGTTACTGAAGCTTTCTTT
many,TRBJ1-6,TRBV5-4,TRBD1,CASSSRTGDNSPLHF,TGTGCCAGCAGCAGTAGGACAGGGGACAATTCACCCCTCCACTTT
.,TRBJ1-1,TRBV4-1,TRBD1,CASSGDRGNTEAFF,TGCGCCAGCAGCGGGGACAGGGGAAACACTGAAGCTTTCTTT
.,TRBJ1-2,TRBV20-1,TRBD1,CTLTGGGYGYTF,TGCACCCTGACAGGGGGAGGGTATGGCTACACCTTC
many,TRBJ2-7,TRBV20-1,.,CSALDATYEQYF,TGCAGTGCTTTGGACGCGACCTACGAGCAGTACTTC
many,TRBJ1-6,TRBV13,TRBD1,CASSFRDSDSPLHF,TGTGCCAGCAGCTTTCGGGACAGCGATTCACCCCTCCACTTT
.,TRBJ2-7,TRBV10-3,.,CAISDGTHNYEQYF,TGTGCCATCAGTGATGGGACACACAACTACGAGCAGTACTTC
few,TRBJ2-7,TRBV19,.,CASNPSDSYEQYF,TGTGCCAGCAACCCTAGCGACTCCTACGAGCAGTACTTC
many,TRBJ1-4,TRBV25-1,TRBD1,CASRLTGGNEKLFF,TGTGCCAGCAGACTGACAGGGGGTAATGAAAAACTGTTTTTT
many,TRBJ1-5,TRBV20-1,.,CSANMGGRGPQHF,TGCAGTGCGAACATGGGCGGCCGAGGGCCCCAGCATTTT
few,TRBJ2-7,TRBV30,.,CAWSWTVGEQYF,TGTGCCTGGAGTTGGACAGTCGGCGAGCAGTACTTC
few,TRBJ2-7,TRBV6-1,.,CATILSEGYEQYF,TGTGCCACCATACTTTCAGAAGGTTACGAGCAGTACTTC
few,TRBJ2-7,TRBV7-8,.,CASGASYEQYF,TGTGCTAGCGGAGCCTCCTACGAGCAGTACTTC
many,TRBJ1-5,TRBV19,.,CASSASPGPLGQPQHF,TGTGCCAGTAGTGCGTCACCGGGTCCCTTGGGACAGCCCCAGCATTTT
many,TRBJ2-7,TRBV25-1,TRBD1,CASSDPGQGFGYEQYF,TGTGCCAGCAGTGACCCCGGACAGGGCTTTGGCTACGAGCAGTACTTC
.,TRBJ2-3,TRBV25-1,.,CASSQRRVGLLDTQYF,TGTGCCAGCAGTCAACGGAGGGTAGGACTACTGGATACGCAGTATTTT
many,TRBJ2-5,TRBV10-3,TRBD1,CAISESTVAGGPQETQYF,TGTGCCATCAGTGAGTCGACTGTGGCAGGGGGCCCCCAAGAGACCCAGTACTTC
.,TRBJ2-7,TRBV2,TRBD2,CASGGGLAGVSEQYF,TGTGCCAGCGGTGGGGGACTAGCGGGAGTGAGCGAGCAGTACTTC
.,TRBJ1-2,TRBV7-2,TRBD1,CASSSRGQGNYGYTF,TGTGCCAGCAGCTCCCGGGGACAGGGGAACTATGGCTACACCTTC
.,TRBJ1-2,TRBV25-1,.,CASSARGQTYGYTF,TGTGCCAGCAGTGCTAGGGGACAAACATATGGCTACACCTTC
many,TRBJ2-7,TRBV10-3,TRBD1,CAISDGTGSYEQYF,TGTGCCATCAGTGATGGGACAGGGTCCTACGAGCAGTACTTC
many,TRBJ1-5,TRBV10-3,TRBD1,CAISGDRGTNQPQHF,TGTGCCATCAGTGGGGACAGGGGGACGAATCAGCCCCAGCATTTT
.,TRBJ2-5,TRBV20-1,TRBD2,CSTTSDGETQYF,TGCAGTACTACTAGCGATGGAGAGACCCAGTACTTC
.,TRBJ2-2,TRBV7-9,.,CASIQAGGELFF,TGTGCCAGCATCCAGGCTGGGGGGGAGCTGTTTTTT
.,TRBJ2-5,TRBV29-1,.,CSVEAENQETQYF,TGCAGCGTTGAGGCAGAGAACCAAGAGACCCAGTACTTC
.,TRBJ2-7,TRBV9,TRBD1,CASSSGTASYVQYF,TGTGCCAGCAGTTCCGGGACAGCGTCCTACGTGCAGTACTTC
.,TRBJ1-5,TRBV10-3,TRBD1,CASSQGQRGSNQPQHF,TGTGCCAGCAGTCAGGGACAGAGGGGTAGCAATCAGCCCCAGCATTTT
few,TRBJ2-7,TRBV19,.,CASSIVGAYEQYF,TGTGCCAGTAGTATAGTAGGGGCGTACGAGCAGTACTTC
.,TRBJ1-4,TRBV2,TRBD1,CASSQIRLAGTGASGEKLFF,TGTGCCAGCAGTCAGATACGACTAGCGGGGACAGGGGCCTCCGGTGAAAAACTGTTTTTT
.,TRBJ2-6,TRBV7-8,.,CASSPRVGANVLTF,TGTGCCAGCAGCCCGAGGGTCGGGGCCAACGTCCTGACTTTC
many,TRBJ1-1,TRBV19,TRBD1,CASSTAGQGDTEAFF,TGTGCCAGTAGTACGGCGGGACAGGGGGACACTGAAGCTTTCTTT
.,TRBJ2-2,TRBV7-9,.,CASSLRWGAPRGDTGELFF,TGTGCCAGCAGCTTACGGTGGGGCGCGCCCCGGGGCGACACCGGGGAGCTGTTTTTT
few,TRBJ2-2,TRBV13,.,CASSLWGGASTGELFF,TGTGCCAGCAGCTTATGGGGGGGCGCGAGCACCGGGGAGCTGTTTTTT
.,TRBJ2-7,TRBV7-2,.,CASSSGGRSQYF,TGTGCCAGCAGCTCCGGGGGCAGGTCCCAGTACTTC